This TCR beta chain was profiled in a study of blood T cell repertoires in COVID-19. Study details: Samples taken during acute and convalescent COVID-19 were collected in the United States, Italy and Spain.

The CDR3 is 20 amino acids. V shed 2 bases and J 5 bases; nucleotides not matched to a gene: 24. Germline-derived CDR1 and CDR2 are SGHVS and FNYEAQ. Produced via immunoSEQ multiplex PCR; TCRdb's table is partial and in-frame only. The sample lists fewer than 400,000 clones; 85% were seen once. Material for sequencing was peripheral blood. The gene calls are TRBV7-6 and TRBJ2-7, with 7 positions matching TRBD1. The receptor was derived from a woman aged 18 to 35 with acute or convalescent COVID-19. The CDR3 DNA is TGTGCCAGCAGCTTAAACGCGGTTCCGCAGGGGGAGCGCACTGTCGACGAGCAGTACTTC. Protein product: CASSLNAVPQGERTVDEQYF.